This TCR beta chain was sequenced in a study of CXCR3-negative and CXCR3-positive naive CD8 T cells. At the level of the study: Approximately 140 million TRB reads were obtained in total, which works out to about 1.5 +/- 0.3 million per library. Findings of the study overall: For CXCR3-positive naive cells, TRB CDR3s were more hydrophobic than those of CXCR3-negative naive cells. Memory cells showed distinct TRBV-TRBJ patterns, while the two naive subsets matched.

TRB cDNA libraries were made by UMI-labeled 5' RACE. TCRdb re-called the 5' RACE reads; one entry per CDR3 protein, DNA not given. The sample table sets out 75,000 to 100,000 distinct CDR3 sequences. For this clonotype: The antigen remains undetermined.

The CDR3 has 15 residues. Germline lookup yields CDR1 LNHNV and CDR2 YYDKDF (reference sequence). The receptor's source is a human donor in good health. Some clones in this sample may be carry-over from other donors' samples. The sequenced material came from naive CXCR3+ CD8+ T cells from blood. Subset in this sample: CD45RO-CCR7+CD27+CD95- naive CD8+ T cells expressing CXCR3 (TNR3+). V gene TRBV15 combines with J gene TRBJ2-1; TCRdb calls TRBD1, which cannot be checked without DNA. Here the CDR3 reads CATRGWRDPYNEQFF.